These T cell receptor beta chains were read from a single sample in a study of blood T cell repertoires in COVID-19. Produced via immunoSEQ multiplex PCR; TCRdb's table is partial and in-frame only. The sample has 45,000 to 65,000 clones; over 75% are singletons. Sequenced: peripheral blood. The receptors were gathered from a woman of 80 years or more with COVID-19, enrolled during active disease. CDR3s include the opening cysteine and the closing phenylalanine or tryptophan. The D gene is left open where the match is weak. Clone sizes are given selectively: once, few, many, or a class where the clone is expanded.

clone_size d_call cdr3_length j_call v_call cdr3_nt cdr3_aa
NA NA 14 TRBJ2-7 TRBV7-8 TGTGCCAGCACCAAACAGGGGGGGTTTTACGAGCAGTACTTC CASTKQGGFYEQYF
NA TRBD2 16 TRBJ2-7 TRBV7-9 TGTGCCAGAAGTAAGGTGATTAGCGGGAGTATGGGCGAGCAGTACTTC CARSKVISGSMGEQYF
NA TRBD1 15 TRBJ2-7 TRBV24-1 TGTGCCACCAGTGATTTCCGACAGGGGCAGTACGAGCAGTACTTC CATSDFRQGQYEQYF
NA NA 17 TRBJ1-1 TRBV7-2 TGTGCCAGCAGCCCGGAATTCAGGGGATTAATGAACACTGAAGCTTTCTTT CASSPEFRGLMNTEAFF
NA TRBD1 15 TRBJ2-5 TRBV7-2 TGTGCCAGCAGCTTACAGACAGGGGCGAGGGAGACCCAGTACTTC CASSLQTGARETQYF
NA NA 14 TRBJ2-7 TRBV18 TGTGCCAGCTCTTCAGGGCGGATCTCCTACGAGCAGTACTTC CASSSGRISYEQYF
NA NA 14 TRBJ2-2 TRBV7-6 TGTGCCAGCAGCTCGGGACTGAACTCCGGGGAGCTGTTTTTT CASSSGLNSGELFF
NA NA 14 TRBJ1-5 TRBV30 TGTGCCTGGAGTGACCCGAGGAGCAATCAGCCCCAGCATTTT CAWSDPRSNQPQHF
NA NA 13 TRBJ1-6 TRBV15 TGTGCCACCAGCAGTGTCAGGTCTTCACCCCTCCACTTT CATSSVRSSPLHF
NA NA 14 TRBJ1-6 TRBV9 TGTGCCAGCAGCGTAGGCAGGGTTAAGTCACCCCTCCACTTT CASSVGRVKSPLHF
NA TRBD1 15 TRBJ1-5 TRBV19 TGTGCCAGTATGGCCGGGACAGGGGGAAATCAGCCCCAGCATTTT CASMAGTGGNQPQHF
NA NA 15 TRBJ1-6 TRBV3-1/TRBV3-2 TGTGCCAGCAGCCTCAGACAGGCGCGGCGGTCACCCCTCCACTTT CASSLRQARRSPLHF
NA TRBD1 14 TRBJ2-3 TRBV29-1 TGCAGCGGTGTTTGGGGACAGGGAGTCGATACGCAGTATTTT CSGVWGQGVDTQYF
NA NA 16 TRBJ1-2 TRBV7-9 TGTGCCAGCAGCTCTCCTCGACAGGCCGCTAACTATGGCTACACCTTC CASSSPRQAANYGYTF
NA TRBD1 15 TRBJ2-7 TRBV5-1 TGCGCCAGCAGCTTGGTCGCGACAGGGACCTACGAGCAGTACTTC CASSLVATGTYEQYF
NA TRBD2 16 TRBJ2-7 TRBV2 TGTGCCAGGGGGCCTAGCGGGAGGCCAAGCTCCTACGAGCAGTACTTC CARGPSGRPSSYEQYF
NA TRBD1 16 TRBJ2-1 TRBV7-9 TGTGCCAGCAGCGTAAACCCCGGGACAGGGGGACGGGAGCAGTTCTTC CASSVNPGTGGREQFF
NA NA 14 TRBJ1-1 TRBV18 TGTGCCAGCTCACCACCAGGGGGGGAAACTGAAGCTTTCTTT CASSPPGGETEAFF
NA NA 14 TRBJ2-1 TRBV5-6 TGTGCCAGCAGCTTGCCCCCTCCCAACTTTGTGCAGTTCTTC CASSLPPPNFVQFF
NA NA 13 TRBJ2-3 TRBV19 TGTGCCAGTAGCGACACCTCCACAGATACGCAGTATTTT CASSDTSTDTQYF
NA TRBD1 12 TRBJ1-2 TRBV28 TGTGCCAGCAGGGACAGGCTGTCTGGCTACACCTTC CASRDRLSGYTF
NA NA 13 TRBJ1-1 TRBV2 TGTGCCAGCATCCCGTGGGGGCGCACTGAAGCTTTCTTT CASIPWGRTEAFF
NA NA 15 TRBJ2-1 TRBV7-9 TGTGCCAGCAGCTTAAGGCCACTAGTACTGAATGAGCAGTTCTTC CASSLRPLVLNEQFF
NA NA 15 TRBJ2-7 TRBV7-2 TGTGCCAGCAGTCGGAGCGGTCCGGGGGACTACGAGCAGTACTTC CASSRSGPGDYEQYF
NA NA 9 TRBJ2-7 TRBV21-1 TGTGCCAGCTCAGGCGAGCAGTACTTC CASSGEQYF
NA TRBD1 14 TRBJ2-7 TRBV19 TGTGCCAGTAGTAAGCTGACAGGGCCCTACGAGCAGTACTTC CASSKLTGPYEQYF
NA NA 14 TRBJ2-3 TRBV27 TGTGCCAGCAGTTTAACCACGCAGGGGGATACGCAGTATTTT CASSLTTQGDTQYF
NA NA 15 TRBJ2-7 TRBV9 TGTGCCAGCAGCTTAACCGGAGGGCCTAGTTACGAGCAGTACTTC CASSLTGGPSYEQYF
NA NA 15 TRBJ1-1 TRBV5-6 TGTGCCAGCAGCTTGGACCTTGCGGGGGCAAAAAAGGCTTTCTTT CASSLDLAGAKKAFF
NA NA 16 TRBJ1-5 TRBV6-6 TGTGCCAGCAAAACCGGGACAACCGACGGGAATCAGCCCCAGCATTTT CASKTGTTDGNQPQHF
NA NA 14 TRBJ2-7 TRBV11-2 TGTGCCAGCAGCTCCTACATGGACAGCTACGAGCAGTACTTC CASSSYMDSYEQYF
NA TRBD2 13 TRBJ2-7 TRBV15 TGTGCCACAAAAGCGGGAGAGGTCTACGAGCAGTACTTC CATKAGEVYEQYF
once NA 13 TRBJ1-1 TRBV3-1/TRBV3-2 TGTGCCAGCAGCTCCCGGGGGGAAACTGAAGCTTTCTTT CASSSRGETEAFF
NA NA 13 TRBJ1-5 TRBV2 TGTGCCAGCAGTGACAGGGGCAATCAGCCCCAGCATTTT CASSDRGNQPQHF
NA NA 14 TRBJ2-2 TRBV27 TGTGCCAGCAGTTTGGCTAGTGCGAGCGGGGAGCTGTTTTTT CASSLASASGELFF
NA TRBD2 18 TRBJ2-1 TRBV18 TGTGCCAGCTCACCCGGGACTAGCGGACGACTGAGAAACAATGAGCAGTTCTTC CASSPGTSGRLRNNEQFF
NA NA 14 TRBJ2-2 TRBV6-5 TGTGCCAGCAGCCCCAGGTGGAACACCGGGGAGCTGTTTTTT CASSPRWNTGELFF
NA NA 12 TRBJ2-1 TRBV27 TGTGCCAGCAGTTTGGGGCGAAGTGAGCAGTTCTTC CASSLGRSEQFF
NA NA 13 TRBJ1-1 TRBV6-5 TGTGCCAGCAGACCGGGTCTGAACACTGAAGCTTTCTTT CASRPGLNTEAFF
few TRBD2 23 TRBJ2-2 TRBV23-1 TGCGCCAGCAGTCAATCGATTTGGAGTAGCGGGAGGGGGCATATTAGGAACACCGGGGAGCTGTTTTTT CASSQSIWSSGRGHIRNTGELFF
NA TRBD1 15 TRBJ2-1 TRBV3-1/TRBV3-2 TGTGCCAGCAGCCAGGACAGGGCGAAATACAATGAGCAGTTCTTC CASSQDRAKYNEQFF
once NA 14 TRBJ1-5 TRBV7-8 TGTGCCAGCAGCACCGGGACATCTGTTCAGCCCCAGCATTTT CASSTGTSVQPQHF
few TRBD1 15 TRBJ1-1 TRBV7-9 TGTGCCAGCAGCTCCGGACAGGGATACACTGAAATAGCTTTCTTT CASSSGQGYTEIAFF
once NA 11 TRBJ2-7 TRBV29-1 TGCAGCGTTGTGGCCCCGGGCGAGCAGTACTTC CSVVAPGEQYF
NA TRBD1 16 TRBJ1-6 TRBV5-1 TGCGCCAGCAGGACAGGGGCGGACTCCTATAATTCACCCCTCCACTTT CASRTGADSYNSPLHF
NA TRBD1 15 TRBJ1-5 TRBV18 TGTGCCAGCTCATTAAAGACAGGGGGCGGTCAGCCCCAGCATTTT CASSLKTGGGQPQHF
NA TRBD2 18 TRBJ2-3 TRBV4-1 TGCGCCAGCAGCCGCGGACTAGCGGGAGGCCTGAGCACAGATACGCAGTATTTT CASSRGLAGGLSTDTQYF
NA NA 16 TRBJ2-3 TRBV18 TGTGCCAGCTCACCACCAAGTCAAGCGGTTACAGATACGCAGTATTTT CASSPPSQAVTDTQYF
NA TRBD1 15 TRBJ2-7 TRBV5-1 TGCGCCAGCAGCTTGGATGGGACAGGGACCTACGAGCAGTACTTC CASSLDGTGTYEQYF
NA TRBD1 14 TRBJ1-1 TRBV6-2/TRBV6-3 TGTGCCAGCAGTGGGACAGGGGTGTACACTGAAGCTTTCTTT CASSGTGVYTEAFF
NA NA 13 TRBJ2-7 TRBV7-8 TGTGCCAGCAGCGCCCGACGCGGGAACGAGCAGTACTTC CASSARRGNEQYF
NA TRBD2 15 TRBJ2-1 TRBV6-4 TGTGCCAGCAGTGAGGGTCGAGCGGGAGTCACTGAGCAGTTCTTC CASSEGRAGVTEQFF
NA NA 16 TRBJ2-7 TRBV7-9 TGTGCCAGCAGCTTAGGACGGGGAGTCGAATCCTACGAGCAGTACTTC CASSLGRGVESYEQYF
NA NA 15 TRBJ1-1 TRBV6-5 TGTGCCAGCAGTTTCCGGGCAGGGCCGAACACTGAAGCTTTCTTT CASSFRAGPNTEAFF
NA NA 15 TRBJ2-2 TRBV30 TGTGCCTGGAGACGGGGCGGGGCGGGAACCGGGGAGCTGTTTTTT CAWRRGGAGTGELFF
NA NA 15 TRBJ2-3 TRBV6-5 TGTGCCAGCAGGTCCTCGGGGGTAGGCACAGATACGCAGTATTTT CASRSSGVGTDTQYF
NA NA 15 TRBJ1-5 TRBV10-2 TGCGCCAGCAGTGACTGGGGGCGTAGCAATCAGCCCCAGCATTTT CASSDWGRSNQPQHF